The rows below give T cell receptor beta chains drawn from one sample of a study of T cells in Graves' hyperthyroidism and ophthalmopathy. TCRdb called the multiplex PCR reads again in MiXCR, with one record for every CDR3 protein. The repertoire has approximately 520,000 distinct CDR3 sequences, about a fifth of them found once; the top ten carry about 25%. Sequenced input: blood. The receptors derive from a young man with Graves' hyperthyroidism. Each CDR3 is given with its conserved first and last residue. The D gene is left open where the match is weak. Size is omitted from some rows. Given values are once, few, many or a class for expanded clones.

j_gene: TRBJ2-6
d_gene: TRBD1
abundance: many
v_gene: TRBV29-1
CDR3nt: TGCAGCGTTCGGTCGACAGGGGTAAAGGGGGCCAACGTCCTGACTTTC
CDR3aa: CSVRSTGVKGANVLTF

j_gene: TRBJ2-2
d_gene: TRBD1
abundance: few
v_gene: TRBV9
CDR3nt: TGTGCCAGCAGCCCCCAGGGGGATGGCGGGGAGCTGTTTTTT
CDR3aa: CASSPQGDGGELFF

j_gene: TRBJ1-2
d_gene: .
abundance: many
v_gene: TRBV5-1
CDR3nt: TGCGCCAGCAGCTTAGGCCCCGGGGCAGGGCTGTATGGCTACACCTTC
CDR3aa: CASSLGPGAGLYGYTF

j_gene: TRBJ1-2
d_gene: .
abundance: .
v_gene: TRBV11-2
CDR3nt: TGTGCCAGCAGCTTAGCGGGCGGGGGCGGCTGCACCTTC
CDR3aa: CASSLAGGGGCTF

j_gene: TRBJ1-1
d_gene: .
abundance: many
v_gene: TRBV19
CDR3nt: TGTGCCAGTAGTAAGTCCCCCGGGACTGAAGCTTTCTTT
CDR3aa: CASSKSPGTEAFF

j_gene: TRBJ2-5
d_gene: .
abundance: .
v_gene: TRBV6-1
CDR3nt: TGTGCCAGCAGTCCTACAGGGACGAAGGAGACCCAGTACTTC
CDR3aa: CASSPTGTKETQYF

j_gene: TRBJ2-2
d_gene: .
abundance: few
v_gene: TRBV30
CDR3nt: TGTGCCTGGAACGGAGGGGGAGAAGCCGGGGAGCTGTTTTTT
CDR3aa: CAWNGGGEAGELFF

j_gene: TRBJ2-7
d_gene: .
abundance: many
v_gene: TRBV6-1
CDR3nt: TGTGCCAGCAGCTCTCTAGGCACAGGCTACGAGCAGTACTTC
CDR3aa: CASSSLGTGYEQYF

j_gene: TRBJ2-7
d_gene: .
abundance: .
v_gene: TRBV28
CDR3nt: TGTGCCAGCAGTCCAAGACTTGGCTACGAGCAGTACTTC
CDR3aa: CASSPRLGYEQYF

j_gene: TRBJ2-2
d_gene: .
abundance: .
v_gene: TRBV10-2
CDR3nt: TGCGCCAGCAGGCGGGTCGTCACCGGGGAGCTGTTTTTT
CDR3aa: CASRRVVTGELFF

j_gene: TRBJ2-6
d_gene: TRBD2
abundance: .
v_gene: TRBV11-1
CDR3nt: TGTGCCAGCAGCCCCGGGCTAGCGGGGGGTGAGCGGGCCAACGTCCTGACTTTC
CDR3aa: CASSPGLAGGERANVLTF

j_gene: TRBJ2-2
d_gene: .
abundance: few
v_gene: TRBV5-1
CDR3nt: TGCGCCAGCAGCTTGGCCCTCGGAACCGGGGAGCTGTTTTTT
CDR3aa: CASSLALGTGELFF

j_gene: TRBJ2-5
d_gene: .
abundance: many
v_gene: TRBV15
CDR3nt: TGTGCCACCAGCAGAGGAAGGGCGCAGGGAGTAAATCAAGAGACCCAGTACTTC
CDR3aa: CATSRGRAQGVNQETQYF

j_gene: TRBJ1-3
d_gene: .
abundance: .
v_gene: TRBV14
CDR3nt: TGTGCCAGCAGCCAAGGGGGACACACAAGCTCTGGAAACACCATATATTTT
CDR3aa: CASSQGGHTSSGNTIYF

j_gene: TRBJ2-7
d_gene: .
abundance: many
v_gene: TRBV19
CDR3nt: TGTGCCAGTAGTCAAACAGGGGAGCAGTACTTC
CDR3aa: CASSQTGEQYF

j_gene: TRBJ2-5
d_gene: TRBD2
abundance: many
v_gene: TRBV12-3/TRBV12-4
CDR3nt: TGTGCCAGCAGTTTCGGTCTAGCGGGGGGGCCGGGAGAGACCCAGTACTTC
CDR3aa: CASSFGLAGGPGETQYF

j_gene: TRBJ2-2
d_gene: .
abundance: .
v_gene: TRBV5-1
CDR3nt: TGCGCCAGCGGCAGCCTGACGAACACCGGGGAGCTGTTTTTT
CDR3aa: CASGSLTNTGELFF

j_gene: TRBJ1-1
d_gene: TRBD1
abundance: many
v_gene: TRBV28
CDR3nt: TGTGCCAGCAGGCGACAGGGGAAGACTGAAGCTTTCTTT
CDR3aa: CASRRQGKTEAFF

j_gene: TRBJ1-5
d_gene: .
abundance: .
v_gene: TRBV18
CDR3nt: TGTGCCAGCTCACTCGCCCGGGACGGCAATCAGCCCCAGCATTTT
CDR3aa: CASSLARDGNQPQHF

j_gene: TRBJ1-5
d_gene: .
abundance: many
v_gene: TRBV20-1
CDR3nt: TGCAGTGCTAGCCAGGGTGGGCATCAGCCCCAGCATTTT
CDR3aa: CSASQGGHQPQHF

j_gene: TRBJ1-6
d_gene: .
abundance: many
v_gene: TRBV6-1
CDR3nt: TGTGCCAGCAGACCTCCCGGACAGAATAATTCACCCCTCCACTTT
CDR3aa: CASRPPGQNNSPLHF

j_gene: TRBJ2-5
d_gene: TRBD1
abundance: .
v_gene: TRBV2
CDR3nt: TGTGCCAGCAGTGAGGGACAGGGGGACCAAGAGACCCAGTACTTC
CDR3aa: CASSEGQGDQETQYF

j_gene: TRBJ2-2
d_gene: TRBD1
abundance: .
v_gene: TRBV28
CDR3nt: TGTGCCAGCAGCCCTGGGACAGGGGGTTACACCGGGGAGCTGTTTTTT
CDR3aa: CASSPGTGGYTGELFF

j_gene: TRBJ1-5
d_gene: .
abundance: many
v_gene: TRBV2
CDR3nt: TGTGCCAGCAAGGGGTGTATCAATCAGCCCCAGCATTTT
CDR3aa: CASKGCINQPQHF

j_gene: TRBJ1-3
d_gene: .
abundance: .
v_gene: TRBV5-5
CDR3nt: TGTGCCAGCAGCTTCGGTGTGGCTGGAAACACCATATATTTT
CDR3aa: CASSFGVAGNTIYF

j_gene: TRBJ2-7
d_gene: TRBD2
abundance: .
v_gene: TRBV6-5
CDR3nt: TGTGCCAGCAGTTACGTCCAGCGGGAGTTCGAGCAGTACTTC
CDR3aa: CASSYVQREFEQYF

j_gene: TRBJ1-2
d_gene: TRBD1
abundance: many
v_gene: TRBV3-1
CDR3nt: TGTGCCAGCAGCCTCAGAGGGGGCGGTAACTATGGCTACACCTTC
CDR3aa: CASSLRGGGNYGYTF

j_gene: TRBJ1-1
d_gene: .
abundance: many
v_gene: TRBV19
CDR3nt: TGTGCCAGTAGTCCGGGTCCAGGGGTCCTCGTGGTTGAAGCTTTCTTT
CDR3aa: CASSPGPGVLVVEAFF

j_gene: TRBJ2-7
d_gene: TRBD2
abundance: .
v_gene: TRBV19
CDR3nt: TGTGCCAGTAGTATTGGACTAGCCTCGGAGCAGTACTTC
CDR3aa: CASSIGLASEQYF

j_gene: TRBJ2-2
d_gene: .
abundance: .
v_gene: TRBV24-1
CDR3nt: TGTGCCACCAGTGATCCGACCAGTCCCGGGGAGCTGTTTTTT
CDR3aa: CATSDPTSPGELFF

j_gene: TRBJ2-7
d_gene: TRBD2
abundance: .
v_gene: TRBV7-3
CDR3nt: TGTGCCAGCAGCTTAATTCCCCCGGGACTAGCGGGGAGTTTGCCCTACGAGCAGTACTTC
CDR3aa: CASSLIPPGLAGSLPYEQYF

j_gene: TRBJ2-7
d_gene: .
abundance: many
v_gene: TRBV3-1
CDR3nt: TGTGCCAGCAGCCAAGAAGGGGACCTGTACGAGCAGTACTTC
CDR3aa: CASSQEGDLYEQYF

j_gene: TRBJ2-7
d_gene: .
abundance: many
v_gene: TRBV6-1
CDR3nt: TGTGCCAGCAGGGTAATAGGAAATAGAGTGAACGAGCAGTACTTC
CDR3aa: CASRVIGNRVNEQYF

j_gene: TRBJ1-5
d_gene: TRBD1
abundance: .
v_gene: TRBV19
CDR3nt: TGTGCCAGTAGTCAGGGGACAGGTTATAGCAATCAGCCCCAGCATTTT
CDR3aa: CASSQGTGYSNQPQHF

j_gene: TRBJ2-7
d_gene: .
abundance: .
v_gene: TRBV2
CDR3nt: TGTGCCACCCGGGGCCAAGCCTACGAGCAGTACTTC
CDR3aa: CATRGQAYEQYF

j_gene: TRBJ2-7
d_gene: .
abundance: .
v_gene: TRBV6-5
CDR3nt: TGTGCCAGCAGTTACGGGCCAGGAGGCGAGCAGTACTTC
CDR3aa: CASSYGPGGEQYF

j_gene: TRBJ1-5
d_gene: .
abundance: many
v_gene: TRBV5-8
CDR3nt: TGTGCCAGCAGCTTGAGTGCTACGGGCAATCAGCCCCAGCATTTT
CDR3aa: CASSLSATGNQPQHF

j_gene: TRBJ1-2
d_gene: TRBD1
abundance: .
v_gene: TRBV12-3/TRBV12-4
CDR3nt: TGTGCCAGCAGCGACCCGACAGGGTCGAGAAACTATGGCTACACCTTC
CDR3aa: CASSDPTGSRNYGYTF

j_gene: TRBJ1-2
d_gene: TRBD1
abundance: many
v_gene: TRBV12-3/TRBV12-4
CDR3nt: TGTGCCAGCAGTTTAGTCAGGGGGCAGGGCTACACCTTC
CDR3aa: CASSLVRGQGYTF

j_gene: TRBJ1-2
d_gene: TRBD1
abundance: many
v_gene: TRBV5-1
CDR3nt: TGCGCCAGCAGCTCGACTGCCGGGACAGGGGTATTTCTTGGCTATGGCTACACCTTC
CDR3aa: CASSSTAGTGVFLGYGYTF

j_gene: TRBJ1-5
d_gene: .
abundance: many
v_gene: TRBV19
CDR3nt: TGTGCCAGTAGTATCAGTAAACAGCCCCAGCATTTT
CDR3aa: CASSISKQPQHF

j_gene: TRBJ2-4
d_gene: .
abundance: few
v_gene: TRBV28
CDR3nt: TGTGCCTCGCAAGGGTTCAATAGAGCCAAAAACATTCAGTACTTC
CDR3aa: CASQGFNRAKNIQYF

j_gene: TRBJ1-5
d_gene: TRBD1
abundance: many
v_gene: TRBV28
CDR3nt: TGTGCCAGCAGTTTGTTTTCTTTAAAAACAACCGGGACAGGGGACAATCAGCCCCAGCATTTT
CDR3aa: CASSLFSLKTTGTGDNQPQHF

j_gene: TRBJ1-1
d_gene: .
abundance: many
v_gene: TRBV9
CDR3nt: TGTGCCAGCAGCGTAGCGCCCGGGGATGAAGCTTTCTTT
CDR3aa: CASSVAPGDEAFF

j_gene: TRBJ1-3
d_gene: .
abundance: many
v_gene: TRBV6-1
CDR3nt: TGTGCCAGCCTGGACATCTTCGGAAACACCATATATTTT
CDR3aa: CASLDIFGNTIYF